This T cell receptor (beta chain) was found in a study of T cell responses to AZD1222 COVID-19 vaccine. This clone was picked up one time. Antigen: not known. Whole-study results and caveats: With dominance at 160-218 and 743-854, vaccine-associated CD4 TCRs spanned spike. Targeting of unmutated variant regions was reportedly seen in nearly half of spike-specific TCRs. With two AZD1222 doses given, Spike-specific TCR breadth and depth both rose. Most donors were white British, females outnumbered males, and clonal diversity was possibly underestimated.

Trimming took off 6 bases at V and 3 bases at J, with 10 bases between the two ends. The CDR3 sequence is 12 residues long. The germline gives CDR1 SGHTS, CDR2 YDEGEE. Repertoires were generated with immunoSEQ multiplex PCR, while TCRdb's copy carries only in-frame clones and drops some. The table includes fewer than 100,000 clones, roughly 83% detected once. The genes are TRBV5-8 and TRBJ2-7; tentatively, D is TRBD1 (5 bases). The origin of this receptor is an adult who received the AZD1222 COVID-19 vaccine. Source: peripheral blood, taken 28 days after the second AZD1222 dose. DNA for the CDR3: TGTGCCAGCAAGCACAGGAGCTACGAGCAGTACTTC. The encoded protein is CASKHRSYEQYF.